This entry concerns a single T cell receptor (beta chain). Its specificity is unknown. The data were taken from a study of T cell responses to AZD1222 COVID-19 vaccine. General observations from the study: Only after the peak T cell response were repertoires sampled. Regions 160-218 and 743-854 held dominance among vaccine-associated CD4 TCRs, which spanned spike. Reportedly, close to half of spike-specific TCRs are directed against unmutated variant regions.

Second doses were pooled across both intervals (about 4 or about 12 weeks). This table comes from immunoSEQ multiplex PCR, and its TCRdb copy is limited to in-frame clones, with some not included. The repertoire holds about 140,000 clones, with 80% to 95% as singletons. The CDR3 runs 14 residues. Trimming took off 4 bases at V and 2 bases at J, with 9 bases between the two ends. The receptor comes from an adult who received the AZD1222 COVID-19 vaccine. The specimen comprised peripheral blood, sampled 28 days after the second AZD1222 dose. The chain has TRBV23-1 and TRBJ1-5; D is undetermined. TRBV23-1 has ORF status, its function being uncertain. The CDR3 sequence is CASSRTRGNQPQHF. CDR3 bases: TGCGCCAGCAGTCGGACGAGAGGCAATCAGCCCCAGCATTTT.